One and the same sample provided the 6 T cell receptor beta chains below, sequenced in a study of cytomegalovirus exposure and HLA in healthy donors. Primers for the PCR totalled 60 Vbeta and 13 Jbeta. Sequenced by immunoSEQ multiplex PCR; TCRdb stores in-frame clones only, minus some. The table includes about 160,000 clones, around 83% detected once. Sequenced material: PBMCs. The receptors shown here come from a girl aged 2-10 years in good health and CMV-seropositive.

The CDR3 nucleotides read TGTGCCAGCAGCTTGGTGGGACAGGGGGCCTACGAGCAGTACTTC. Translating gives CASSLVGQGAYEQYF. The gene calls are TRBV5-6 and TRBJ2-7; 11 bases agree with TRBD1. Trimming cost V 0 bases and J 2 bases; bases outside gene matches: 1. The CDR3 runs 15 residues. Germline-derived CDR1 and CDR2 are SGHDT and YYEEEE.

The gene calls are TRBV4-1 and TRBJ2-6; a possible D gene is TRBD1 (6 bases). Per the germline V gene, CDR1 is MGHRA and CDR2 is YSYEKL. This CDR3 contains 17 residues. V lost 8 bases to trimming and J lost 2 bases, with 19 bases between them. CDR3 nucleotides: TGCGCCAGCCATGGGGTCAGGGGCCGGCCTGGGGCCAACGTCCTGACTTTC. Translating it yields CASHGVRGRPGANVLTF.

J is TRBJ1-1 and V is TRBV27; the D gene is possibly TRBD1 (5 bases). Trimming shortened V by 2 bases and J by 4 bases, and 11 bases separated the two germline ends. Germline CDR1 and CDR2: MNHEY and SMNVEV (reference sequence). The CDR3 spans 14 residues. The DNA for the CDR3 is TGTGCCAGCAGTTTAAATATCGGGGGCACTGAAGCTTTCTTT. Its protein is CASSLNIGGTEAFF.

The CDR3: CASSLGQGATNEKLFF. The CDR3 nucleotides read TGTGCCAGCAGTTTAGGACAGGGGGCTACTAATGAAAAACTGTTTTTT. This chain uses TRBV27 with TRBJ1-4, with 11 bases identical to TRBD1. The CDR3 is 16 residues long. With 2 bases clipped from V and 2 bases from J, the junction kept 1 base outside the gene matches. Looked up from germline, CDR1 is MNHEY and CDR2 is SMNVEV (reference sequence).

The CDR3 DNA follows: TGTGCCAGCAGCCTGACTAGCGGGGGAAAGACCGGGGAGCTGTTTTTT. It is translated as CASSLTSGGKTGELFF. The rearrangement links TRBV9 to TRBJ2-2, with 12 positions matching TRBD2. The junction had 6 bases not matched to a gene; V was cut back by 4 bases and J by 5 bases. The CDR3 loop spans 16 amino acids. The germline gives CDR1 SGDLS, CDR2 YYNGEE.

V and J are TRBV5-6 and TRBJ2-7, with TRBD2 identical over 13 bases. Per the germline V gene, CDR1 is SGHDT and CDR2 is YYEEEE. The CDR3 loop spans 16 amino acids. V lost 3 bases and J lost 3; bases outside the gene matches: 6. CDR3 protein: CASSSRLAGGRYEQYF. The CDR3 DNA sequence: TGTGCCAGCAGCTCACGACTAGCGGGAGGCCGCTACGAGCAGTACTTC.